The subject of this entry is one T cell receptor (beta chain). The PCR was carried out with 60 Vbeta primers and 13 Jbeta primers. The assay was immunoSEQ multiplex PCR, and TCRdb's table has in-frame clones only and misses some. The sample includes 54,000 or so clones, around three quarters of them seen just once. Unmatched junction bases numbered 5, after V lost 5 bases and J lost 2 bases. The CDR3 is 15 amino acids. CDR1 and CDR2 (germline): SGHTA, FQGNSA. This sample stems from a study of cytomegalovirus exposure and HLA in healthy donors. This sequence joins TRBV7-2 and TRBJ2-2; TRBD1 aligns across 7 bases. Sequencing used PBMCs. This TCR was recovered from a woman aged 55-75 years in good health and CMV-seropositive. The CDR3 reads CASSPNRGNTGELFF. CDR3 DNA: TGTGCCAGCAGCCCCAACAGGGGAAACACCGGGGAGCTGTTTTTT.